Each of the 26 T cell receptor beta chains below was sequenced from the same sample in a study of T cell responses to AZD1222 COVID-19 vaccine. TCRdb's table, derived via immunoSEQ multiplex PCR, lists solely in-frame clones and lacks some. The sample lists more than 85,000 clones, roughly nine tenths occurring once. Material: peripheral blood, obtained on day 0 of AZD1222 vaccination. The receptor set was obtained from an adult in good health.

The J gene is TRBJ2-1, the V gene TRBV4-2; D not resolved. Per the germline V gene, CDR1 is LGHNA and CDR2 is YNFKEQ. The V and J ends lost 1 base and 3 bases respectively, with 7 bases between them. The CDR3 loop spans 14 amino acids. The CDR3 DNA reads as TGTGCCAGCAGCCAAGTCATGGTCTACAATGAGCAGTTCTTC. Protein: CASSQVMVYNEQFF.

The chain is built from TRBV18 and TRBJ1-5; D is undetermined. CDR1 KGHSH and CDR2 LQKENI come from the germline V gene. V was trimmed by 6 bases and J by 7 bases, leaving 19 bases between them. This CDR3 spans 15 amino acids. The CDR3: CASSPSAGVGQPQHF. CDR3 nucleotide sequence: TGTGCCAGCTCGCCCTCGGCCGGGGTTGGCCAGCCCCAGCATTTT.

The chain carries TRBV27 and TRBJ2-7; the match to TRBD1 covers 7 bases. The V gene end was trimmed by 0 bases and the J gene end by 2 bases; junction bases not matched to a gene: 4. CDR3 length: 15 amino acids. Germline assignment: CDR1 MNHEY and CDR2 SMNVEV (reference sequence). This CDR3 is CASSLSDRRAYEQYF. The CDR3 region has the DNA TGTGCCAGCAGTTTATCGGACAGGCGGGCCTACGAGCAGTACTTC.

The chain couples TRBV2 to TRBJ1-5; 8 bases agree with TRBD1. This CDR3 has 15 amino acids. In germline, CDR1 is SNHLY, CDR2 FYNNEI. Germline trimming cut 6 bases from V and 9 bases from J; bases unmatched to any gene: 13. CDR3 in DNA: TGTGCCAGCAGCTACGGACAGGGTCCCTTGAGGCCCCAGCATTTT. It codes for CASSYGQGPLRPQHF.

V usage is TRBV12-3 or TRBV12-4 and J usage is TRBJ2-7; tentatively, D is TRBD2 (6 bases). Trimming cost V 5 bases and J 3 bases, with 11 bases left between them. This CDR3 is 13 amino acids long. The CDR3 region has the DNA TGTGCCAGCAGTACCGGGACTCACTACGAGCAGTACTTC. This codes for CASSTGTHYEQYF.

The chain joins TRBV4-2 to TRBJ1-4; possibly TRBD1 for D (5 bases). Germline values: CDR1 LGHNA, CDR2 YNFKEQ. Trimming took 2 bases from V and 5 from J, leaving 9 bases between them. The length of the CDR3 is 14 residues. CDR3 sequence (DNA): TGTGCCAGCAGCCAACCAGGGATGAATGAAAAACTGTTTTTT. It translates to CASSQPGMNEKLFF.

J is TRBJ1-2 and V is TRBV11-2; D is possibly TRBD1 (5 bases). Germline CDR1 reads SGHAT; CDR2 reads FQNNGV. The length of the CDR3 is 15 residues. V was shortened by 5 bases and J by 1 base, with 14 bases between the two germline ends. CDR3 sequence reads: CASSIRDGINYGYTF. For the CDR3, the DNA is TGTGCCAGCAGCATTCGGGACGGGATTAACTATGGCTACACCTTC.

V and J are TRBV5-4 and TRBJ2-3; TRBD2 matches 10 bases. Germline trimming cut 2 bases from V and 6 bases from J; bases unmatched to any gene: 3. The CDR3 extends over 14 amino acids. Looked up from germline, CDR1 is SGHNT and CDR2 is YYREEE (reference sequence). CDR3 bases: TGTGCCAGCAGCTTTTGGACTAGCGGTGATACGCAGTATTTT. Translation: CASSFWTSGDTQYF. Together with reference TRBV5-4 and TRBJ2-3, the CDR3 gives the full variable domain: ETGVTQSPTHLIKTRGQQVTLRCSSQSGHNTVSWYQQALGQGPQFIFQYYREEENGRGNFPPRFSGLQFPNYSSELNVNALELDDSALYLCASSFWTSGDTQYFGPGTRLTVL.

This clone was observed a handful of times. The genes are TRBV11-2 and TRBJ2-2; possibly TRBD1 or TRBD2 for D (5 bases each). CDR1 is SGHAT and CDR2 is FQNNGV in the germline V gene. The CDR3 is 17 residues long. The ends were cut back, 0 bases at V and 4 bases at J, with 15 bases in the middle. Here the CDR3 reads CASSLESGFGGTGELFF. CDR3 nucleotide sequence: TGTGCCAGCAGCTTAGAGTCGGGGTTTGGGGGCACCGGGGAGCTGTTTTTT. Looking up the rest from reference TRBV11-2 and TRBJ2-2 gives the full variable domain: EAGVAQSPRYKIIEKRQSVAFWCNPISGHATLYWYQQILGQGPKLLIQFQNNGVVDDSQLPKDRFSAERLKGVDSTLKIQPAKLEDSAVYLCASSLESGFGGTGELFFGEGSRLTVL.

DNA for the CDR3: TGTGCCAGCAGCCTTGCTGGGGACAATCAGCCCCAGCATTTT. Its protein product is CASSLAGDNQPQHF. This sequence joins TRBV16 and TRBJ1-5, with D uncertain. This CDR3 spans 14 amino acids. V was clipped by 4 bases and J by 3 bases, with 10 bases between them. Germline assignment: CDR1 KGHSY and CDR2 FQNENV.

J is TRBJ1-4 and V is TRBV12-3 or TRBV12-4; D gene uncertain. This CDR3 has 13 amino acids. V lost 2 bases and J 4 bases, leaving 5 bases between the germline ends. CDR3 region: CASSLQFNEKLFF. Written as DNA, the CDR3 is TGTGCCAGCAGTTTACAGTTTAATGAAAAACTGTTTTTT.

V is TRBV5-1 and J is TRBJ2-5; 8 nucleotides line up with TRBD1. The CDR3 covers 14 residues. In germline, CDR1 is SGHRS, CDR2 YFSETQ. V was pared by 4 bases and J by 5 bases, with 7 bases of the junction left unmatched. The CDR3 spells CASSAGTGSETQYF. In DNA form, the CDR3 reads TGCGCCAGCAGCGCGGGGACAGGTTCCGAGACCCAGTACTTC.

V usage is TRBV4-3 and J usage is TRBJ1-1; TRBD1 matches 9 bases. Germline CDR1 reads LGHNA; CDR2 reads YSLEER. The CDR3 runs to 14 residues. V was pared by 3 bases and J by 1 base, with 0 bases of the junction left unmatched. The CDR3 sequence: CASSQGQGNTEAFF. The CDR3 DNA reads TGCGCCAGCAGCCAGGGACAGGGGAACACTGAAGCTTTCTTT.

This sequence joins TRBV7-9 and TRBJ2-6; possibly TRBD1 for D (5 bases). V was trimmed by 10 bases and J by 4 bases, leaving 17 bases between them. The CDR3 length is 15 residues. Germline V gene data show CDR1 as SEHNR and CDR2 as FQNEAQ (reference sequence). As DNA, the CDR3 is TGTGCCACCGGCCAGGGCTCTAGAGGGGCCAACGTCCTGACTTTC. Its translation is CATGQGSRGANVLTF.

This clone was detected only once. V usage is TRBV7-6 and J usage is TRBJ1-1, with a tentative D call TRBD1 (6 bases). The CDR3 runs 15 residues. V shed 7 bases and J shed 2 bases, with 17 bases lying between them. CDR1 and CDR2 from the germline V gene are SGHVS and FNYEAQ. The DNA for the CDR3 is TGTGCCAGCACCCTAGACTCGACAGGAAACACTGAAGCTTTCTTT. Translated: CASTLDSTGNTEAFF.

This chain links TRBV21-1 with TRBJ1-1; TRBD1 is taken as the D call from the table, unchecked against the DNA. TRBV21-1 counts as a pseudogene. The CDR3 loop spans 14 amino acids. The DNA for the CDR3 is TGTGCCAGCAGCAATGCGGACAGGGTCACTGAAGCTTTCTTT. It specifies CASSNADRVTEAFF.

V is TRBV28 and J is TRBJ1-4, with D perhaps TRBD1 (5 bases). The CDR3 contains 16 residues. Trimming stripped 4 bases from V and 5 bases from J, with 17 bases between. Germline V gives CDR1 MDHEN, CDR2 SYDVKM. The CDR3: CASSSPSTGGNEKLFF. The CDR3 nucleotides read TGTGCCAGCAGTTCCCCTTCGACTGGGGGGAATGAAAAACTGTTTTTT.

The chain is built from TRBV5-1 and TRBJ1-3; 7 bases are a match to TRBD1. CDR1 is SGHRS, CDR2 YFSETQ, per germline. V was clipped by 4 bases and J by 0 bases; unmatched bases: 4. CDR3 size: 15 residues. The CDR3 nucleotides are TGCGCCAGCAGCGCGGCAGGGGGCTCTGGAAACACCATATATTTT. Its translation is CASSAAGGSGNTIYF.

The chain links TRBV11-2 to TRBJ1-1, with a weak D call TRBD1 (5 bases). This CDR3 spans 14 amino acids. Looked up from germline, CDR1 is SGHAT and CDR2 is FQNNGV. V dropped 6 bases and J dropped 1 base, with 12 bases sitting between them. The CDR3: CASRTRQGNTEAFF. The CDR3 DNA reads TGTGCCAGCAGGACGCGGCAGGGGAACACTGAAGCTTTCTTT. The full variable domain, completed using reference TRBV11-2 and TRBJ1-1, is EAGVAQSPRYKIIEKRQSVAFWCNPISGHATLYWYQQILGQGPKLLIQFQNNGVVDDSQLPKDRFSAERLKGVDSTLKIQPAKLEDSAVYLCASRTRQGNTEAFFGQGTRLTVV.

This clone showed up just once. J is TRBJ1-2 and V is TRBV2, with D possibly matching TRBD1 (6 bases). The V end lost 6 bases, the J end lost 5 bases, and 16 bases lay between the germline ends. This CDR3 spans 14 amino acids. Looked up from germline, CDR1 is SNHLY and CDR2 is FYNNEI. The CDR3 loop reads CASSPLERGYGYTF. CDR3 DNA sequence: TGTGCCAGCAGCCCTCTCGAGAGGGGGTATGGCTACACCTTC.

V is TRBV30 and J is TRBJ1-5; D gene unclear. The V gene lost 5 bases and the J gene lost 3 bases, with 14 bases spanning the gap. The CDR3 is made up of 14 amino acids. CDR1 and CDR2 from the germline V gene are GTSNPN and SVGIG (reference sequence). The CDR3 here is CAWGVGSINQPQHF. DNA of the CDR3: TGTGCCTGGGGGGTGGGATCGATCAATCAGCCCCAGCATTTT.

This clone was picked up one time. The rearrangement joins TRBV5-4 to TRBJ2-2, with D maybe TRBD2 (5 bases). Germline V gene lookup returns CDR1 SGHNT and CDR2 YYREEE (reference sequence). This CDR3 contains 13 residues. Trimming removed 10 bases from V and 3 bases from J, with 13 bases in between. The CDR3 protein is CACQGLHTGELFF. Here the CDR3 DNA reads TGTGCCTGCCAAGGACTTCACACCGGGGAGCTGTTTTTT. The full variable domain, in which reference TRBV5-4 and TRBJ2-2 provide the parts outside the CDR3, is ETGVTQSPTHLIKTRGQQVTLRCSSQSGHNTVSWYQQALGQGPQFIFQYYREEENGRGNFPPRFSGLQFPNYSSELNVNALELDDSALYLCACQGLHTGELFFGEGSRLTVL.

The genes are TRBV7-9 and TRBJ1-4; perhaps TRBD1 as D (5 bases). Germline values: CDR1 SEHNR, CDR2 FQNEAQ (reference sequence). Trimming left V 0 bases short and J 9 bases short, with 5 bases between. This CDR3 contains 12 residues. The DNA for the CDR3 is TGTGCCAGCAGCTTAGCGGGACAAAAACTGTTTTTT. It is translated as CASSLAGQKLFF.

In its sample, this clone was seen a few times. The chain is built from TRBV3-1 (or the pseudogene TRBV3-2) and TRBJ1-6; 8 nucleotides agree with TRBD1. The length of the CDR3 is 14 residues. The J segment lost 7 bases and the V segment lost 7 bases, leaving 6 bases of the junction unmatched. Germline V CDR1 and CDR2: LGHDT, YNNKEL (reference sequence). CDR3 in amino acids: CASTDRGSNSPLHF. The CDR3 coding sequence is TGTGCCAGCACCGACAGGGGCTCCAATTCACCCCTCCACTTT.

CDR3 coding DNA: TGTGCCAGCAGTGACAGGAGGGGCACAGATACGCAGTATTTT. This gives the protein CASSDRRGTDTQYF. The chain carries TRBV11-1 and TRBJ2-3; TRBD1 or TRBD2 may be the D gene (6 bases each). The CDR3 extends over 14 amino acids. CDR1 is SGHAT, CDR2 FQDESV, per germline (reference sequence). The V gene lost 6 bases and the J gene lost 1 base, with 11 bases spanning the gap.

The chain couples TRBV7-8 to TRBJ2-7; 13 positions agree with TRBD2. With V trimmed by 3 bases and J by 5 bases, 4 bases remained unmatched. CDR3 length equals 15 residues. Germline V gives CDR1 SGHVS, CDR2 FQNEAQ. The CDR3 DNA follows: TGTGCCAGCAGCTTCGGGACTAGCGGGGCTGACGAGCAGTACTTC. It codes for CASSFGTSGADEQYF.